These 14 T cell receptor beta chains share one sample of origin, sequenced in a study of blood T cell repertoires in COVID-19. The data were produced by immunoSEQ multiplex PCR, yet TCRdb's version contains in-frame clones alone and is incomplete. The top ten clones hold approximately 7.6% of a sample with some 230,000 clones, approximately 85% of them seen once. The sequenced sample consisted of peripheral blood. The source is a woman over 75 with COVID-19, enrolled during active disease.

The V and J genes are TRBV6-5 and TRBJ1-5, with D possibly matching TRBD1 (6 bases). Trimming stripped 4 bases from V and 9 bases from J, with 16 bases between. The length of the CDR3 is 14 residues. Germline-derived CDR1 and CDR2 are MNHEY and SVGAGI. CDR3 DNA sequence: TGTGCCAGCAGTTCCCGACAGGATAGACGGCCCCAGCATTTT. Translating it yields CASSSRQDRRPQHF.

This chain links TRBV28 with TRBJ1-2, with 8 bases that match TRBD1. The trim removed 3 bases at V and 4 bases at J, leaving 10 bases unmatched. Germline V gene lookup returns CDR1 MDHEN and CDR2 SYDVKM. The CDR3 length is 16 residues. CDR3 sequence: CASSFVQGVGSYGYTF. For the CDR3, the DNA is TGTGCCAGCAGTTTCGTACAGGGGGTTGGAAGCTATGGCTACACCTTC.

V is TRBV9 and J is TRBJ1-1; TRBD1 is a possible D gene (5 bases). The CDR3 is 18 residues long. Trimming pared 0 bases from V and 0 bases from J, leaving 18 bases between. CDR1 SGDLS and CDR2 YYNGEE come from the germline V gene. CDR3 DNA: TGTGCCAGCAGCGTAGCAAGTTTTGATCGGACAATGAACACTGAAGCTTTCTTT. As protein: CASSVASFDRTMNTEAFF.

The chain links TRBV5-6 to TRBJ1-1; possibly TRBD1 for D (5 bases). There are 14 residues in the CDR3. Germline CDR1 is SGHDT and CDR2 is YYEEEE. The ends were cut back, 0 bases at V and 7 bases at J, with 13 bases in the middle. The CDR3 loop reads CASSLGKGRSEAFF. In DNA form, the CDR3 reads TGTGCCAGCAGCTTGGGTAAGGGGAGGAGTGAAGCTTTCTTT. Looking up the rest from reference TRBV5-6 and TRBJ1-1 gives the full variable domain: DAGVTQSPTHLIKTRGQQVTLRCSPKSGHDTVSWYQQALGQGPQFIFQYYEEEERQRGNFPDRFSGHQFPNYSSELNVNALLLGDSALYLCASSLGKGRSEAFFGQGTRLTVV.

V is TRBV6-5 and J is TRBJ1-2, with 9 positions matching TRBD1. This CDR3 spans 15 amino acids. CDR1 and CDR2 (germline): MNHEY, SVGAGI. V shed 4 bases and J 4 bases; nucleotides not matched to a gene: 7. The CDR3, as DNA: TGTGCCAGCAGTTTCCCGGGACAGGGTCTCTATGGCTACACCTTC. Translation: CASSFPGQGLYGYTF.

V is TRBV28 and J is TRBJ1-3; D ambiguous. V lost 3 bases and J lost 0, with 6 bases in between. The CDR3 is made up of 14 amino acids. The germline CDR1 and CDR2 sequences are MDHEN and SYDVKM. CDR3 sequence: CASSLTNSGNTIYF. The CDR3, as DNA: TGTGCCAGCAGTTTGACAAACTCTGGAAACACCATATATTTT.

The chain has TRBV27 and TRBJ2-1; 13 nucleotides match TRBD2. The V segment lost 2 bases and the J segment 9 bases; nucleotides outside the gene matches: 10. Germline V lookup: CDR1 MNHEY, CDR2 SMNVEV (reference sequence). The CDR3 loop spans 17 amino acids. The CDR3 reads CASSLRKLAGGPSEQFF. The CDR3, as DNA: TGTGCCAGCAGTTTAAGGAAACTAGCGGGAGGGCCATCTGAGCAGTTCTTC.

V usage is TRBV28 and J usage is TRBJ1-4, with no clear D. CDR3 length equals 14 residues. Germline assignment: CDR1 MDHEN and CDR2 SYDVKM. The germline V and J ends were trimmed by 6 bases and 0 bases, with 8 bases remaining between them. CDR3 sequence reads: CASSLQTTNEKLFF. The CDR3 DNA follows: TGTGCCAGCAGCCTCCAGACAACTAATGAAAAACTGTTTTTT. Drawing the rest from reference TRBV28 and TRBJ1-4, the complete variable domain is DVKVTQSSRYLVKRTGEKVFLECVQDMDHENMFWYRQDPGLGLRLIYFSYDVKMKEKGDIPEGYSVSREKKERFSLILESASTNQTSMYLCASSLQTTNEKLFFGSGTQLSVL.

The J gene is TRBJ1-1, the V gene TRBV6-5, with 8 bases matching TRBD1. V dropped 4 bases and J dropped 4; count of bases not matched to a gene: 8. The CDR3 has 15 residues. Per germline, CDR1 MNHEY and CDR2 SVGAGI. CDR3 protein: CASSSYGTGSTEAFF. Here the CDR3 DNA reads TGTGCCAGCAGTTCATACGGGACAGGTTCCACTGAAGCTTTCTTT.

This clone was seen a handful of times. The J gene is TRBJ1-2, the V gene TRBV6-5; D unresolved. This CDR3 comprises 14 residues. The ends were cut back, 5 bases at V and 2 bases at J, with 12 bases in the middle. The germline gives CDR1 MNHEY, CDR2 SVGAGI. CDR3 amino acids: CASSPPGRNYGYTF. The CDR3 nucleotides are TGTGCCAGCAGTCCTCCGGGGAGGAACTATGGCTACACCTTC.

In the case of this clone: A much larger clonotype is one base distant, so this may be a read error. The chain carries TRBV13 and TRBJ1-1; 9 nucleotides line up with TRBD1. Looked up from germline, CDR1 is PRHDT and CDR2 is FYEKMQ (reference sequence). This CDR3 is built from 14 residues. V lost 3 bases to trimming and J lost 5 bases; unmatched junction nucleotides: 4. The CDR3 nucleotides are TGTGCCAGCAGCTTGGGGGACAGGGATACTGAAGCTTTCTTT. It is translated as CASSLGDRDTEAFF.

This sequence joins TRBV10-1 and TRBJ2-3, with D maybe TRBD2 (6 bases). Germline loops: CDR1 WNHNN, CDR2 SYGVQD (reference sequence). The CDR3 contains 17 residues. Trimming removed 5 bases at V and 0 bases at J, with 18 bases between. CDR3 bases: TGCGCCAGCAGTATGGAAAGGCAGAGCGGGAGCACAGATACGCAGTATTTT. Protein product: CASSMERQSGSTDTQYF.

The chain combines TRBV18 with TRBJ2-1, with 15 nucleotides matching TRBD2. The V gene's germline CDR1 is KGHSH and CDR2 LQKENI. CDR3 length: 16 residues. V dropped 4 bases and J dropped 8; count of bases not matched to a gene: 6. CDR3 sequence reads: CASSREGLAGGHEQFF. The CDR3 DNA reads TGTGCCAGCTCACGGGAAGGACTAGCGGGAGGGCATGAGCAGTTCTTC.

The rearrangement uses TRBV2 and TRBJ1-2; 7 bases match TRBD1. This CDR3 comprises 15 residues. Germline V gene data show CDR1 as SNHLY and CDR2 as FYNNEI. The V gene end was trimmed by 6 bases and the J gene end by 4 bases; junction bases not matched to a gene: 11. The CDR3 nucleotides read TGTGCCAGCAGGGCGCAGGGGGTAGGGGTCTATGGCTACACCTTC. Translating gives CASRAQGVGVYGYTF.